This record concerns one TCR beta chain sequence. The antigen remains undetermined. This sample stems from a study of OX40 agonist ivuxolimab in advanced cancers. On the study more broadly: Partial responses were achieved by three patients, one with hepatocellular carcinoma and two with cutaneous melanoma.

Study conclusions and caveats: CD8+ T cells showed, on average, more clonal expansion than CD4+ cells. Among expanded peripheral T cells, antigen specificity went undetermined. Partial responders at 0.1-3.0 mg/kg had among the lowest clonal expansion.

Some clones are missing from TCRdb's copy, which holds only in-frame ones; the method was immunoSEQ multiplex PCR. Of over 50,000 clones in the sample, about 88% were seen once. The CDR3 is made up of 14 amino acids. The V gene's germline CDR1 is MNHNS and CDR2 SASEGT. Trimming removed 5 bases from V and 3 bases from J, with 14 bases in between. The material sequenced was CD4+ or CD8+ T cells sorted from blood, taken in a trial of the OX40 agonist ivuxolimab. This chain connects TRBV6-1 to TRBJ2-7; possibly TRBD1 or TRBD2 for D (5 bases each). The receptor was isolated from an adult with an advanced solid tumor such as melanoma, head and neck, liver or kidney cancer. This CDR3 is CASSPQGVSYEQYF. The CDR3 DNA follows: TGTGCCAGCAGTCCCCAGGGAGTGAGCTACGAGCAGTACTTC.